This T cell receptor beta chain emerged from a study of siplizumab effects on memory and regulatory T cells. Germline V gene sequence: CDR1 SGHDT, CDR2 YYEEEE. The CDR3 covers 16 residues. Trimming at V came to 5 bases and at J to 2 bases, leaving 8 bases not matched to a gene. This clone was seen more than once but under ten times. TCRdb keeps only in-frame clones here, not all; method: immunoSEQ multiplex PCR. Of under 130,000 clones listed, 85% to 95% are singletons. The chain is built from TRBV5-6 and TRBJ2-3; 10 bases line up with TRBD2. The specimen was CD4+ T cells sorted from blood. This receptor was obtained from a human donor in good health. Here the CDR3 reads CASRYGLAAVTDTQYF. The CDR3 bases are TGTGCCAGCAGATATGGACTAGCGGCCGTCACAGATACGCAGTATTTT.